This T cell receptor beta chain was found in a study of blood T cell repertoires in COVID-19. Unmatched junction bases numbered 15, after V lost 5 bases and J lost 5 bases. Per germline, CDR1 SGHTA and CDR2 FQGNSA. The CDR3 has 17 residues. The protocol was immunoSEQ multiplex PCR, while the TCRdb copy is restricted to in-frame clones and leaves out a portion. The repertoire includes under 300,000 clones, 83% of them detected once, and 9.4% sits in the top ten. Sequencing input: peripheral blood. The sequence derives from a woman between 50 and 59 years old who had recovered from COVID-19. This chain links TRBV7-2 with TRBJ2-3; TRBD1 agrees at 8 bases. CDR3 in amino acids: CASSLDRGPNGIDTQYF. The CDR3 DNA reads as TGTGCCAGCAGCCTCGACAGGGGTCCTAATGGCATAGATACGCAGTATTTT. Full variable domain (rest looked up from reference TRBV7-2 and TRBJ2-3): GAGVSQSPSNKVTEKGKDVELRCDPISGHTALYWYRQSLGQGLEFLIYFQGNSAPDKSGLPSDRFSAERTGGSVSTLTIQRTQQEDSAVYLCASSLDRGPNGIDTQYFGPGTRLTVL.